This TCR beta chain is drawn from a study of T cells in Graves' hyperthyroidism and ophthalmopathy. Study-wide background: Peripheral blood collection took place at initial diagnosis, before any treatment. General observations from the study: Within blood appeared most thyroid clonotypes that had expanded above 0.001. Model predictions of ophthalmopathy came a median approximately 6.5 months before onset.

Regions amplified from RNA transcripts were the TCR beta CDR3 regions. During a first-round RT-PCR of the TCR CDR3, the HTBI primer set was used. MiXCR was run by TCRdb on the multiplex PCR reads, yielding one entry per CDR3 protein. This sample has more than 450,000 distinct CDR3 sequences, with 14% found just once. Only a few counts were recorded for this clonotype. Antigen specificity is unknown. Disease duration under 2 months; hyperthyroidism patients were aged 18 to 65. The V gene's germline CDR1 is SGDLS and CDR2 YYNGEE. The CDR3 has 14 residues. V was cut by 4 bases and J by 10 bases, with 19 bases left in between.

Sequencing input: blood. This chain links TRBV9 with TRBJ2-3, with D possibly being TRBD1 or TRBD2 (6 bases each). This sequence was found in a woman between 40 and 50 years old with Graves' hyperthyroidism. CDR3 nucleotides: TGTGCCAGCAGCATCAGTGGGGGGCGAGAGCCGCAGTATTTT. Translating it yields CASSISGGREPQYF.